This TCR beta chain was captured in a study of T cell responses to AZD1222 COVID-19 vaccine. The wider study: It was second doses at about 4 or about 12 weeks that were pooled. Overall study findings and caveats: Spike was spanned by vaccine-associated CD4 TCRs, which were dominant at 160-218 and 743-854. Close to half of spike-specific TCRs reportedly recognize unmutated variant regions. The study sampled repertoires only after the peak T cell response.

Data came from immunoSEQ multiplex PCR; TCRdb stores just in-frame clones and leaves some out. Altogether over 150,000 clones are present, around 90% being singletons, with the ten largest covering approximately 17%. With V trimmed by 3 bases and J by 5 bases, 12 bases remained unmatched. The CDR3 has 16 residues. The V gene's germline CDR1 is SEHNR and CDR2 FQNEAQ (reference sequence). A remark on this clone: The antigen remains undetermined.

This chain connects TRBV7-9 to TRBJ2-5; TRBD2 matches at 7 bases. The starting material was peripheral blood, obtained on day 0 of AZD1222 vaccination. The receptor was isolated from an adult in good health. The CDR3 DNA is TGTGCCAGCAGCTTTTTTGCGGGGGTTGGCCGGGAGACCCAGTACTTC. Protein product: CASSFFAGVGRETQYF.